A single sample gave rise to the 14 T cell receptor beta chains below, sequenced in a study of T cell changes during pregnancy in multiple sclerosis. Sequencing was performed with immunoSEQ multiplex PCR; in TCRdb, only in-frame clones are kept and a portion is missing. The top ten clones hold around 0.46% of a sample with approximately 130,000 clones, less than 97% of them seen once. Specimen: peripheral blood, collected after pregnancy. Receptors originate from a female donor with multiple sclerosis, enrolled in a pregnancy study.

This chain joins TRBV13 and TRBJ1-5, with 7 bases aligning to TRBD1. The CDR3 extends over 14 amino acids. The J segment lost 4 bases and the V segment lost 3 bases, leaving 3 bases of the junction unmatched. The germline V gene has CDR1 PRHDT and CDR2 FYEKMQ (reference sequence). Here the CDR3 DNA reads TGTGCCAGCAGCTTGCAGGGGGGAAATCAGCCCCAGCATTTT. Translating it yields CASSLQGGNQPQHF.

The V call is TRBV6-4, the J call TRBJ2-3, with 12 nucleotides matching TRBD1. The V and J ends lost 10 bases and 0 bases, in that order; junction bases with no gene match: 17. The length of the CDR3 is 19 residues. Germline values: CDR1 MRHNA, CDR2 SNTAGT. The chain's CDR3 is CATRPGTGGGGSSTDTQYF. CDR3 in DNA: TGTGCCACACGTCCCGGGACAGGGGGCGGGGGATCTAGCACAGATACGCAGTATTTT.

This chain links TRBV14 with TRBJ2-1; 9 nucleotides agree with TRBD2. Germline V gives CDR1 SGHDN, CDR2 FVKESK. CDR3 length: 17 amino acids. V was pared by 4 bases and J by 4 bases, with 11 bases of the junction left unmatched. Written as DNA, the CDR3 is TGTGCCAGCAGCCTCATAGCGGGAGAGAGTTCTTACAATGAGCAGTTCTTC. Protein product: CASSLIAGESSYNEQFF.

The chain combines TRBV5-4 with TRBJ1-2; D call uncertain. V gave up 3 bases and J gave up 4 bases, with 10 bases separating them. Germline V gene lookup returns CDR1 SGHNT and CDR2 YYREEE (reference sequence). The CDR3 covers 13 residues. DNA for the CDR3: TGTGCCAGCAGCTCCCGGTGGAGCTATGGCTACACCTTC. This gives the protein CASSSRWSYGYTF. The full variable domain, rest sourced from reference TRBV5-4 and TRBJ1-2, is ETGVTQSPTHLIKTRGQQVTLRCSSQSGHNTVSWYQQALGQGPQFIFQYYREEENGRGNFPPRFSGLQFPNYSSELNVNALELDDSALYLCASSSRWSYGYTFGSGTRLTVV.

The chain couples TRBV14 to TRBJ2-7, with D maybe TRBD2 (6 bases). The CDR3 is 12 residues long. Germline loops: CDR1 SGHDN, CDR2 FVKESK. Trimming took off 8 bases at V and 0 bases at J, with 8 bases between the two ends. The CDR3 nucleotides read TGTGCCAGCGTAGCGGTCTCCTACGAGCAGTACTTC. This translates into CASVAVSYEQYF. Supplemented by reference TRBV14 and TRBJ2-7, the full variable domain reads EAGVTQFPSHSVIEKGQTVTLRCDPISGHDNLYWYRRVMGKEIKFLLHFVKESKQDESGMPNNRFLAERTGGTYSTLKVQPAELEDSGVYFCASVAVSYEQYFGPGTRLTVT.

This chain uses TRBV9 with TRBJ2-3; TRBD2 aligns across 10 bases. Germline CDR1 and CDR2: SGDLS and YYNGEE. V was pared by 5 bases and J by 0 bases, with 3 bases of the junction left unmatched. The CDR3 is made up of 15 amino acids. CDR3 residues: CASSLLAGSTDTQYF. CDR3 bases: TGTGCCAGCAGTCTACTAGCGGGAAGCACAGATACGCAGTATTTT.

The J gene is TRBJ2-2, the V gene TRBV18; D is perhaps TRBD2 (5 bases). The CDR3 length is 14 residues. Trimming shortened V by 8 bases and J by 5 bases, and 15 bases separated the two germline ends. Germline assignment: CDR1 KGHSH and CDR2 LQKENI. CDR3 in amino acids: CASRQVSGTGELFF. The CDR3 DNA reads as TGTGCCAGCCGCCAGGTGTCGGGAACCGGGGAGCTGTTTTTT.

The chain is built from TRBV9 and TRBJ1-5; a weak D match, TRBD1 (6 bases). Germline-derived CDR1 and CDR2 are SGDLS and YYNGEE. The V end was cut by 3 bases, the J end by 0 bases, with 7 bases between. This CDR3 contains 14 residues. In nucleotides, the CDR3 is TGTGCCAGCAGCGCGACAGGTAGCAATCAGCCCCAGCATTTT. Its protein product is CASSATGSNQPQHF.

The genes are TRBV9 and TRBJ2-7; D perhaps matches TRBD2 (6 bases). The CDR3 is made up of 15 amino acids. Germline CDR1 and CDR2: SGDLS and YYNGEE. The V gene lost 0 bases and the J gene lost 0 bases, with 10 bases spanning the gap. The CDR3 is CASSVAVGGSYEQYF. The DNA of the CDR3 is TGTGCCAGCAGCGTAGCGGTCGGGGGCTCCTACGAGCAGTACTTC.

The chain recombines TRBV9 with TRBJ2-1; 9 nucleotides align to TRBD2. J lost 7 bases, V lost 0 bases, and 8 bases had no gene match. Germline V gene lookup returns CDR1 SGDLS and CDR2 YYNGEE. This CDR3 has 16 amino acids. The CDR3 loop reads CASSVVGSGRTNEQFF. In DNA form, the CDR3 reads TGTGCCAGCAGCGTAGTCGGTAGCGGGAGAACAAATGAGCAGTTCTTC. Full variable domain (remainder filled in from reference TRBV9 and TRBJ2-1): DSGVTQTPKHLITATGQRVTLRCSPRSGDLSVYWYQQSLDQGLQFLIQYYNGEERAKGNILERFSAQQFPDLHSELNLSSLELGDSALYFCASSVVGSGRTNEQFFGPGTRLTVL.

The V call is TRBV5-1, the J call TRBJ2-7; maybe TRBD2 (5 bases). Trimming stripped 0 bases from V and 3 bases from J, with 7 bases between. This CDR3 has 13 amino acids. In germline, CDR1 is SGHRS, CDR2 YFSETQ. This CDR3 is CASSLESGYEQYF. CDR3 DNA sequence: TGCGCCAGCAGCTTGGAAAGCGGCTACGAGCAGTACTTC.

The V and J genes are TRBV29-1 and TRBJ2-7; D is possibly TRBD2 (5 bases). V gave up 0 bases and J gave up 0 bases, with 9 bases separating them. Germline V gene data show CDR1 as SQVTM and CDR2 as ANQGSEA. The CDR3 has 14 amino acids. Here the CDR3 DNA reads TGCAGCGTTGAAGATCCCGGGGTCTCCTACGAGCAGTACTTC. Translating gives CSVEDPGVSYEQYF.

The rearrangement links TRBV5-1 to TRBJ2-1; 12 bases line up with TRBD2. Losses at the gene ends were 4 bases for V and 5 bases for J; bases not matched to a gene: 10. Germline V lookup: CDR1 SGHRS, CDR2 YFSETQ. This CDR3 contains 17 residues. CDR3 protein: CASSTGLAGMLNNEQFF. The CDR3 DNA reads as TGCGCCAGCAGCACCGGACTAGCGGGAATGTTGAACAATGAGCAGTTCTTC.

V is TRBV4-1 and J is TRBJ2-7; 10 nucleotides line up with TRBD2. Looked up from germline, CDR1 is MGHRA and CDR2 is YSYEKL. V shed 4 bases, J shed 3 bases, and the junction held 3 bases outside the gene matches. The CDR3 has 14 amino acids. In nucleotides, the CDR3 is TGCGCCAGCAGCCCCGGGACTAGCGTCTACGAGCAGTACTTC. Protein: CASSPGTSVYEQYF.